Here is one TCR beta chain with its context. The antigen is undetermined. The sample is drawn from a study of beta chain features in type 1 diabetes. Study summary: Age, gender and cell yields were alike across patients and healthy donors.

V lost 6 bases and J lost 2; bases outside the gene matches: 7. CDR1 and CDR2 (germline): MNHNS, SASEGT. The CDR3 totals 15 residues. Study-level results: All four CD4+ subsets of Type 1 diabetes patients contained TCRB CDR3s that were moderately but significantly shorter.

cDNA synthesis used the whole RNA isolate, giving expressed TCRB sequences. Libraries were prepared by immunoSEQ multiplex PCR; TCRdb keeps only in-frame clonotypes and omits some of them. The sample records 600,000 to 700,000 clones, 13% being singletons. The rearrangement links TRBV6-1 to TRBJ2-3; 8 bases are shared with TRBD2. Sequencing was performed on naive CD4+ T cells from blood. The TCR sequence derives from a young man with type 1 diabetes. CDR3 in amino acids: CASSAPLAATDTQYF. In nucleotides, the CDR3 is TGTGCCAGCAGCGCCCCACTAGCGGCCACAGATACGCAGTATTTT.